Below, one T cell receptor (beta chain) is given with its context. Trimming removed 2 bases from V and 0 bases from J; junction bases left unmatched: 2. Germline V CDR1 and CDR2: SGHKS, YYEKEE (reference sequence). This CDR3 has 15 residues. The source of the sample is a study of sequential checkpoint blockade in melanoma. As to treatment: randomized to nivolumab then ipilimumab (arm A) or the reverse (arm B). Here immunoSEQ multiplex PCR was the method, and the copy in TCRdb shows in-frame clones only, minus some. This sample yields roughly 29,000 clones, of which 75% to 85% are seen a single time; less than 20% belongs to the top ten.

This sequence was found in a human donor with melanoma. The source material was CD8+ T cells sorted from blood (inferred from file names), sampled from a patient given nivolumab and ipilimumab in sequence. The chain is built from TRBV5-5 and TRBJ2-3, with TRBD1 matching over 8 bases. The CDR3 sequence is CASSFTGGSTDTQYF. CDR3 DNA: TGTGCCAGCAGCTTCACAGGGGGTAGCACAGATACGCAGTATTTT.